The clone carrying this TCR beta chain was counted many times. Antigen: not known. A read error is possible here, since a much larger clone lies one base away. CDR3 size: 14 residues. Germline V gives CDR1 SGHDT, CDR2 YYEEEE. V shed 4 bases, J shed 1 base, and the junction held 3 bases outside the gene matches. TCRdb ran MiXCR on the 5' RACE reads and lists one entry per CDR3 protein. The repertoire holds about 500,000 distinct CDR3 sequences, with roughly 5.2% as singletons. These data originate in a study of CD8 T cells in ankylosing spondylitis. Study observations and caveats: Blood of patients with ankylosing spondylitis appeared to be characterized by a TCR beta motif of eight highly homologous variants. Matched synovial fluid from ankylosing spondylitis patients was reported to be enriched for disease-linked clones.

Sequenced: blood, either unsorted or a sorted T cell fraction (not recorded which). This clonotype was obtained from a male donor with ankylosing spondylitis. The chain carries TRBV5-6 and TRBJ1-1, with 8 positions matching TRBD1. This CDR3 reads CASSHDRGNTEAFF. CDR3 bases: TGTGCCAGCAGCCATGACAGGGGGAACACTGAAGCTTTCTTT.